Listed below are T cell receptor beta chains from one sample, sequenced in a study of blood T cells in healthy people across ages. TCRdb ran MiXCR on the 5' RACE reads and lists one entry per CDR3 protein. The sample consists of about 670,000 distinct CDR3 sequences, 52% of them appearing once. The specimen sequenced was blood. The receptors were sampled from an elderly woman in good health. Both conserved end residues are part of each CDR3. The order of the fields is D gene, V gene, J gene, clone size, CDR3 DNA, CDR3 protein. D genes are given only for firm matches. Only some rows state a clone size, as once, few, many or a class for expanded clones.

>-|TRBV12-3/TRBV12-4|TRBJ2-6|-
TGTGCCAGCAGTTTATGGCAGGGGCGCGGATTGAGCTCTGGGGCCGACGCCCTGACTTTC
CASSLWQGRGLSSGADALTF
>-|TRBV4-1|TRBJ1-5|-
TGCGCCAGCAGCCAAACCCCTCGTCAGCCCCAGCATTTT
CASSQTPRQPQHF
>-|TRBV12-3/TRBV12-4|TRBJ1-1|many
TGTGCCAGCAGTTTCGGGGTCCCCCTAGGGCTAGCTTTCTTT
CASSFGVPLGLAFF
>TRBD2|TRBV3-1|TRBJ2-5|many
TGTGCCAGCAGCCAACTAGCGGGAGTTCAGCAGTACTTC
CASSQLAGVQQYF
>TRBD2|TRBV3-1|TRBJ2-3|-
TGTGTCAGCAGCCAAGTGATAGGGACTAGCGGGCATAGCACAGATACGCAGTATTTT
CVSSQVIGTSGHSTDTQYF
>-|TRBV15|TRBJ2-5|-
TGTGCCACCAGCAGAGTTGGGGATGAGCAGTACTTC
CATSRVGDEQYF
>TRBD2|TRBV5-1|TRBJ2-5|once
TGCGCCAGCAGCTTGGGACTAGCGGGAGAAGGAAACCAAGAGACCCAGTACTTC
CASSLGLAGEGNQETQYF
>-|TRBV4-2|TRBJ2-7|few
TGTGCCAGCAGCCAAGATCCGGGAGCTCGCTACGAGCAGTACTTC
CASSQDPGARYEQYF
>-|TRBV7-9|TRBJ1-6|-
TGTGCCAGCAGTCCCACAACCCTAGAGAATTCACCCCTCCACTTT
CASSPTTLENSPLHF
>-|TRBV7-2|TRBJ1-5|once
TGTGCCAGCAGTAGGCCGAAAGGGGCCAATCAGCCCCAGCATTTT
CASSRPKGANQPQHF
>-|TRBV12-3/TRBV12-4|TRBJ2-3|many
TGTGCCAGCAGGTTAAGTGGAGGTACAGATACGCAGTATTTT
CASRLSGGTDTQYF
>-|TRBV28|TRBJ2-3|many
TGTGCCAGCAGTAGGACACCGCCTTTGGTTACGCAGTATTTT
CASSRTPPLVTQYF
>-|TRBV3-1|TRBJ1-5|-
TGTGCCAGCAGCCTCCCCATAATTGTGGCTGGCAATCAGCCCCAGCATTTT
CASSLPIIVAGNQPQHF
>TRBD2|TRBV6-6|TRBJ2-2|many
TGTGCCAGCAGGCCTAGCGGGCCTAACACCGGGGAGCTGTTTTTT
CASRPSGPNTGELFF
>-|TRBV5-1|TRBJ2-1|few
TGCGCCAGCAGCTTGGGTACATGGAATGAGCAGTTCTTC
CASSLGTWNEQFF
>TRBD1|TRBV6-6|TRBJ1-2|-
TGTGCCAGCAGTTACTGGACAGGAGCGACCTTTAACTATGGCTACACCTTC
CASSYWTGATFNYGYTF
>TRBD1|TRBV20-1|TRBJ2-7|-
TGCAGTGCTAAATTTCAGGGGGCCCACGAGCAGTACTTC
CSAKFQGAHEQYF
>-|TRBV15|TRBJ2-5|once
TGTGCCGCCAGCAGATCCCGAGGACTAAGTGGGCATGAGCAGTACTTC
CAASRSRGLSGHEQYF
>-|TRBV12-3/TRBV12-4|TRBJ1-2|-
TGTGCCAGCAGTAACCACCGACCGCTCCAAGGGTATGGCTACACCTTC
CASSNHRPLQGYGYTF
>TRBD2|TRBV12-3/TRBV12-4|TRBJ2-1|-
TGTGCCTGCAGCCCATCTAGCGGGGGGGCCGGAGAGCAGTTCTTC
CACSPSSGGAGEQFF
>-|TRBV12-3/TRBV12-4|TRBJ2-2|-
TGTGCCGGCAGTACCCGGGACCGAGACACCGGGGAGCTGTTTTTT
CAGSTRDRDTGELFF
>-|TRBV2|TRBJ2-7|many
TGTGCCAGCAGTGAGGCAGGTGGCGAGCAGTACTTC
CASSEAGGEQYF
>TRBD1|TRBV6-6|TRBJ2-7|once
TGTGCCAGCACCGACGGGACAGGGAATTCCTACGAGCAGTACTTC
CASTDGTGNSYEQYF